These T cell receptor beta chains were read from a single sample in a study of blood T cell repertoires in COVID-19. Produced via immunoSEQ multiplex PCR; TCRdb's table is partial and in-frame only. The top ten hold approximately 1.5% of the sample, which has 400,000 to 500,000 clones, 70% to 90% seen once. The sample taken for sequencing was PBMCs or T cells enriched from blood (not recorded which). These receptors all stem from a woman aged 18-29 years who had been exposed to COVID-19. Each CDR3 is given with its conserved first and last residue. D genes are given only for firm matches. Part of the rows lack a size; the others show once, few, many or a class for expanded clones.

J | D | V | size | DNA | CDR3
TRBJ1-1 | TRBD1 | TRBV28 | . | TGTGCCAGCAGTGACAGGGGGCTTTGGACTGAAGCTTTCTTT | CASSDRGLWTEAFF
TRBJ2-5 | TRBD2 | TRBV7-2 | . | TGTGCCAGCAGCCCACTAGCGGCCGTCCAAGAGACCCAGTACTTC | CASSPLAAVQETQYF
TRBJ2-7 | . | TRBV5-5 | . | TGTGCCAGCAGCTTGGTGGCAGGCTCCTACGAGCAGTACTTC | CASSLVAGSYEQYF
TRBJ1-1 | . | TRBV3-1/TRBV3-2 | . | TGTGCCAGCAGCCAAGATCCCAGGGTGAACACTGAAGCTTTCTTT | CASSQDPRVNTEAFF
TRBJ1-5 | . | TRBV4-3 | . | TGCGCCAGCAGCCAAGTTTACACTAGCAATCAGCCCCAGCATTTT | CASSQVYTSNQPQHF
TRBJ2-5 | TRBD2 | TRBV28 | . | TGTGCCAGCAGCCCTAGCGGGCCTTTCCAAGAGACCCAGTACTTC | CASSPSGPFQETQYF
TRBJ1-1 | . | TRBV6-5 | . | TGTGCCAGCAGTTACTACGGGGGTCGCGTGAACACTGAAGCTTTCTTT | CASSYYGGRVNTEAFF
TRBJ1-1 | . | TRBV2 | . | TGTGCCAGCAGACCCACTTCAACTATGAACACTGAAGCTTTCTTT | CASRPTSTMNTEAFF
TRBJ2-3 | . | TRBV24-1 | . | TGTGCCACCAGTGACACCAGGGGGGCCACAGATACGCAGTATTTT | CATSDTRGATDTQYF
TRBJ1-3 | TRBD1 | TRBV2 | . | TGTGCCAGCAGTGTATACAGGGGGCCAGGAAACACCATATATTTT | CASSVYRGPGNTIYF
TRBJ2-5 | . | TRBV9 | once | TGTGCCAGCAGCGTAGGGGGCGCACCGGTGGAGACCCAGTACTTC | CASSVGGAPVETQYF
TRBJ2-1 | TRBD2 | TRBV7-9 | . | TGTGCCAGCAGCCCCGGACTAGGTTTAGGCAATGAGCAGTTCTTC | CASSPGLGLGNEQFF
TRBJ1-5 | TRBD1 | TRBV20-1 | . | TGCAGTGCTAGTACAGGGGACTTTAGCAATCAGCCCCAGCATTTT | CSASTGDFSNQPQHF
TRBJ1-2 | . | TRBV6-1 | . | TGTGCCAGCAGTGAAGCGGTAGCAGCTTTCAACTATGGCTACACCTTC | CASSEAVAAFNYGYTF